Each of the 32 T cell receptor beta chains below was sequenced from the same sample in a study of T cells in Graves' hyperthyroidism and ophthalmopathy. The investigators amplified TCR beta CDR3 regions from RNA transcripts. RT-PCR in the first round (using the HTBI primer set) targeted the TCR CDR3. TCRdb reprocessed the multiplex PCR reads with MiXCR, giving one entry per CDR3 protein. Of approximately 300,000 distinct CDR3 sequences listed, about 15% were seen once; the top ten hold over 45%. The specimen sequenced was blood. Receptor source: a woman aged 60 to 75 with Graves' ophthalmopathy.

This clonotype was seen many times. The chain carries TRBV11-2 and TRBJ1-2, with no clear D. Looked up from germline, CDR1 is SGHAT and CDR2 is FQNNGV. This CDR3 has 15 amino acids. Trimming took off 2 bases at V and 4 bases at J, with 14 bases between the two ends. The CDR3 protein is CASSLQVGPAYGYTF. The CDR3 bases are TGTGCCAGCAGCTTACAGGTCGGGCCCGCCTATGGCTACACCTTC.

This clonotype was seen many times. The CDR3 coding sequence is TGTGCCAGCTCACCACCGAATTTTGCAGGGAGGTACGAGCAGTACTTC. Protein: CASSPPNFAGRYEQYF. This chain uses TRBV18 with TRBJ2-7; maybe TRBD2 (6 bases). V was trimmed by 0 bases and J by 4 bases, leaving 16 bases between them. CDR3 length equals 16 residues. CDR1 is KGHSH, CDR2 LQKENI, per germline.

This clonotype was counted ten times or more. The CDR3 DNA reads as TGTGCCAGCAGTCGCCGGGGACAGGGATGGGCTTTCTTT. This encodes CASSRRGQGWAFF. This chain uses TRBV6-1 with TRBJ1-1; the match to TRBD1 covers 9 bases. Trimming at V came to 5 bases and at J to 11 bases, leaving 9 bases not matched to a gene. The CDR3 runs to 13 residues. Germline CDR1 and CDR2: MNHNS and SASEGT.

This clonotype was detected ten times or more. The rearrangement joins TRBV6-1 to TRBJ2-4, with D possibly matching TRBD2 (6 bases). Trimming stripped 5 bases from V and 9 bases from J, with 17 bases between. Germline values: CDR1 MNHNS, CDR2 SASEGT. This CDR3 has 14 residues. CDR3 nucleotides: TGTGCCAGCAGTTATCCAGGAGGGAGAGGCATTCAGTACTTC. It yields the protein CASSYPGGRGIQYF.

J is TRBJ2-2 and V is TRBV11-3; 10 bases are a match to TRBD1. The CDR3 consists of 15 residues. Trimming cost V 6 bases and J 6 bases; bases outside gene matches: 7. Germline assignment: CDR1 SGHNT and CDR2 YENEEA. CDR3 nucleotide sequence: TGTGCCAGCAGTAATGGACAGGGGGTTTCCGGGGAGCTGTTTTTT. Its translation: CASSNGQGVSGELFF.

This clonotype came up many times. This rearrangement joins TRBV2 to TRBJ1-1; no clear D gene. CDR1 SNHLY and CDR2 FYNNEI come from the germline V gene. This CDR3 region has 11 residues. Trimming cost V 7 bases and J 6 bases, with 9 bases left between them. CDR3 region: CASILIAEAFF. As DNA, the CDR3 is TGTGCCAGCATTTTAATCGCTGAAGCTTTCTTT.

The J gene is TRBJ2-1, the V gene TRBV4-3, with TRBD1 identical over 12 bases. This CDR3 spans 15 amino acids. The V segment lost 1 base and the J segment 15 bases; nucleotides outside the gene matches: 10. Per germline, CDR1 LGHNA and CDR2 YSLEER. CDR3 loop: CASSQAPTGTGGTFF. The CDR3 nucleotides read TGCGCCAGCAGCCAAGCCCCAACCGGGACAGGGGGCACGTTCTTC.

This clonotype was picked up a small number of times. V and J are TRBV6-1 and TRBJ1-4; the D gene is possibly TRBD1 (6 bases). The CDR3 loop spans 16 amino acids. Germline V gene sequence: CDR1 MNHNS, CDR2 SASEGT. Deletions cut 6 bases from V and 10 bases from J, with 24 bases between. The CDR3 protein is CASRRKGQSGLGKLFF. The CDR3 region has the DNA TGTGCCAGCAGGCGCAAGGGACAATCGGGCCTGGGAAAACTGTTTTTT.

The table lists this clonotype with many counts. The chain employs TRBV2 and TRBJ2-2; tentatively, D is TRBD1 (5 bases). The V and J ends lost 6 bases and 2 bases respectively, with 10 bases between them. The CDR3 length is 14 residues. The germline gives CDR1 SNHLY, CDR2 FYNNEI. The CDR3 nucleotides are TGTGCCAGCAGCGATCAGGGTAACACCGGGGAGCTGTTTTTT. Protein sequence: CASSDQGNTGELFF. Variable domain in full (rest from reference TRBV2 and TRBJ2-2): EPEVTQTPSHQVTQMGQEVILRCVPISNHLYFYWYRQILGQKVEFLVSFYNNEISEKSEIFDDQFSVERPDGSNFTLKIRSTKLEDSAMYFCASSDQGNTGELFFGEGSRLTVL.

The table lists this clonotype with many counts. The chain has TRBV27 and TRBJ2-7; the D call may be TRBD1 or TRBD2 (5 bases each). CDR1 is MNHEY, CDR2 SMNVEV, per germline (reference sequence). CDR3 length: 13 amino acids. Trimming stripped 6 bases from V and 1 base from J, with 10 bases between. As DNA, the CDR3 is TGTGCCAGCAGGAGGGGAGTATCCTACGAGCAGTACTTC. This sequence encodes CASRRGVSYEQYF.

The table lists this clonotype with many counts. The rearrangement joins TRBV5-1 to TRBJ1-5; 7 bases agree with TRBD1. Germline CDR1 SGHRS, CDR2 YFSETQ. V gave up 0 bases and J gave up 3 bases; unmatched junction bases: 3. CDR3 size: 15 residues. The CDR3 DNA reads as TGCGCCAGCAGCTTGGGGGGACAGCCCAATCAGCCCCAGCATTTT. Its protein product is CASSLGGQPNQPQHF.

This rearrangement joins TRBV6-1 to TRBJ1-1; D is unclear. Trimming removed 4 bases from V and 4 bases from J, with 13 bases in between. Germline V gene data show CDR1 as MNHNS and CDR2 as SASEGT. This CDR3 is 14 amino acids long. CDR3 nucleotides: TGTGCCAGCAGTGCCGGGCGGCGGGGCACTGAAGCTTTCTTT. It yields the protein CASSAGRRGTEAFF.

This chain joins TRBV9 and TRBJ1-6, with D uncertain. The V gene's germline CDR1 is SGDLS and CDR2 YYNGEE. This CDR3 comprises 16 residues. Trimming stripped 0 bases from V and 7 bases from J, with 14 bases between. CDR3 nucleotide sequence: TGTGCCAGCAGCGTAGAAGGAAGGACCGGGAATTCACCCCTCCACTTT. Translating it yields CASSVEGRTGNSPLHF. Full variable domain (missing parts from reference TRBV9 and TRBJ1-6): DSGVTQTPKHLITATGQRVTLRCSPRSGDLSVYWYQQSLDQGLQFLIQYYNGEERAKGNILERFSAQQFPDLHSELNLSSLELGDSALYFCASSVEGRTGNSPLHFGNGTRLTVT.

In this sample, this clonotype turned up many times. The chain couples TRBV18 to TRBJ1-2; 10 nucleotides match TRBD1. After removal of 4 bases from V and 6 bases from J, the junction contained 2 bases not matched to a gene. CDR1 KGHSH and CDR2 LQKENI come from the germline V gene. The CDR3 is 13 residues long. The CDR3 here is CASSQTGGDGYTF. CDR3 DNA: TGTGCCAGCTCACAGACAGGGGGCGATGGCTACACCTTC.

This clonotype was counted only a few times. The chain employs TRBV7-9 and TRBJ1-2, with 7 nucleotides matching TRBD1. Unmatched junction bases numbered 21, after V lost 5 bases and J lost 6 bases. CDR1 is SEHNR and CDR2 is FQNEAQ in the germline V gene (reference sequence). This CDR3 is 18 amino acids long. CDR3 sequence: CASSILSTRQGNFDGYTF. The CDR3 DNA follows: TGTGCCAGCAGCATACTCAGCACCCGACAGGGAAATTTTGATGGCTACACCTTC.

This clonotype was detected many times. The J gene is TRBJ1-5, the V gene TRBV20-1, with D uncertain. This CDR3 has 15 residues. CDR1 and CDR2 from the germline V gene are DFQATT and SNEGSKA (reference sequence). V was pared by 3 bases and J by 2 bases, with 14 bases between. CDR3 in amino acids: CSARNHRAGNQPQHF. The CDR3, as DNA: TGCAGTGCTAGGAATCACCGGGCGGGCAATCAGCCCCAGCATTTT.

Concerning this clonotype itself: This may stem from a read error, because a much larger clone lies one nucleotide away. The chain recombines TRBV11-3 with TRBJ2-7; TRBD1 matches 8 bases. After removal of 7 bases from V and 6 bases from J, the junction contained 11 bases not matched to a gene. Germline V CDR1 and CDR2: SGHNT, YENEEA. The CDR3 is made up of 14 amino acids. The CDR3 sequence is CASNSRDRRVEQYF. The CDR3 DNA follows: TGTGCCAGCAACTCCCGGGACAGGCGGGTCGAGCAGTACTTC.

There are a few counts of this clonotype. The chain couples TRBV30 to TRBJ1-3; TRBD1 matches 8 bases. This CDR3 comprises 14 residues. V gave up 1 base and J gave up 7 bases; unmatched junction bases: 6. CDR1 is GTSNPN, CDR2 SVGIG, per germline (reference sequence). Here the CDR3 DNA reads TGTGCCTGGAGTGCCCTCAGGACAGGGAACACCATATATTTT. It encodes CAWSALRTGNTIYF.

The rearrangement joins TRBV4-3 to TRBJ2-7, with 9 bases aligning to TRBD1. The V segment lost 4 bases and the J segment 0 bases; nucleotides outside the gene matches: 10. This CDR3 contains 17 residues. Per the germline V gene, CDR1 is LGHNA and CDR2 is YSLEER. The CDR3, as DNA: TGCGCCAGCAGCCGGATACTTACAGGGGGCTTCTCCTACGAGCAGTACTTC. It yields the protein CASSRILTGGFSYEQYF.

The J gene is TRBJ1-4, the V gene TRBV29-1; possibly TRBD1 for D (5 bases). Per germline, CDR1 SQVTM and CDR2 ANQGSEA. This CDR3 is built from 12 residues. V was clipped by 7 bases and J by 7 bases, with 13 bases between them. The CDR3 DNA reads TGCAGCGGCCGGGACTCTCGTGAAAAACTGTTTTTT. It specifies CSGRDSREKLFF.

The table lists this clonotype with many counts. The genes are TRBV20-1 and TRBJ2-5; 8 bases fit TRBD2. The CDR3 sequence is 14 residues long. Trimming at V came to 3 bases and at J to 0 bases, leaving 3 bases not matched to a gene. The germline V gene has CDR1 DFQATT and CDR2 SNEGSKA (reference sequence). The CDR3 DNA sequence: TGCAGTGCTAGCGTACTAGCGGACCAAGAGACCCAGTACTTC. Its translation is CSASVLADQETQYF.

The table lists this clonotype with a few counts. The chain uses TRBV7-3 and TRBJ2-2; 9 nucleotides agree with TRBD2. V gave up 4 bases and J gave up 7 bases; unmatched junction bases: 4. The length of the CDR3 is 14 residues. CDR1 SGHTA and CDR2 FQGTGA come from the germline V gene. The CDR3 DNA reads TGTGCCAGCAGCTACGGGACTAGCCACGGGGAGCTGTTTTTT. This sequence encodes CASSYGTSHGELFF.

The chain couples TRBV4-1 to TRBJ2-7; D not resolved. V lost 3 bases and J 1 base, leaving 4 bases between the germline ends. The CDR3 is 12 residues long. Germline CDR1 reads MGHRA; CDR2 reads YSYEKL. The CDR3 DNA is TGCGCCAGCAGCCATGTGTCCTACGAGCAGTACTTC. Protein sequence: CASSHVSYEQYF.

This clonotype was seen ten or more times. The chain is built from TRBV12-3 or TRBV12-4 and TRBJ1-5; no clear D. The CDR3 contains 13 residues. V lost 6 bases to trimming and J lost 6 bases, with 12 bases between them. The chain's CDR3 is CASSPAPSQPQHF. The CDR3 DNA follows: TGTGCCAGCAGCCCCGCCCCGTCTCAGCCCCAGCATTTT.

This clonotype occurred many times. The CDR3 reads CASSPLGTGTGTNEQYF. For the CDR3, the DNA is TGTGCCAGCTCACCACTGGGTACCGGGACAGGGACCAACGAGCAGTACTTC. The chain joins TRBV18 to TRBJ2-7; TRBD1 agrees at 9 bases. The germline V gene has CDR1 KGHSH and CDR2 LQKENI. The CDR3 spans 17 residues. With V trimmed by 1 base and J by 5 bases, 12 bases remained unmatched.

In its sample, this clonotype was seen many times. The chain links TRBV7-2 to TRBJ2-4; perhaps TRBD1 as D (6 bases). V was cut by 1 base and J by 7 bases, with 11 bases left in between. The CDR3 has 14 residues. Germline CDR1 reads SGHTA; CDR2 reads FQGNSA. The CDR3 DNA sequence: TGTGCCAGCAGCTTAGAGGGGACATGGAACATTCAGTACTTC. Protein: CASSLEGTWNIQYF.

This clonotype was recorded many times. The CDR3 is CSARGAGAGETQYF. In DNA, the CDR3 is TGCAGTGCCCGGGGAGCGGGGGCAGGAGAGACCCAGTACTTC. This sequence joins TRBV20-1 and TRBJ2-5, with 8 bases fitting TRBD2. The CDR3 is made up of 14 amino acids. Per the germline V gene, CDR1 is DFQATT and CDR2 is SNEGSKA (reference sequence). The V and J ends lost 6 bases and 4 bases, in that order; junction bases with no gene match: 10.

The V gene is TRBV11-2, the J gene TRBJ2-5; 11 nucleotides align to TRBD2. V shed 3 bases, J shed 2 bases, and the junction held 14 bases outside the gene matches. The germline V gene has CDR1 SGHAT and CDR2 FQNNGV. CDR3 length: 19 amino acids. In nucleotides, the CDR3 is TGTGCCAGCAGCTTTCCGGGTAGCGGGGGGGCAGGGCCTCAAGAGACCCAGTACTTC. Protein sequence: CASSFPGSGGAGPQETQYF.

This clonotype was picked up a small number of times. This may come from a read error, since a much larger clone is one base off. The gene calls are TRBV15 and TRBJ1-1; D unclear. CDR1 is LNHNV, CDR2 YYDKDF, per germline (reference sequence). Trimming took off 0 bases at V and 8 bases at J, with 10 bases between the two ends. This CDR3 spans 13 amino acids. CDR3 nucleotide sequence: TGTGCCACCAGCAGAGATGTGGAGGGAGAAGCTTTCTTT. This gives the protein CATSRDVEGEAFF.

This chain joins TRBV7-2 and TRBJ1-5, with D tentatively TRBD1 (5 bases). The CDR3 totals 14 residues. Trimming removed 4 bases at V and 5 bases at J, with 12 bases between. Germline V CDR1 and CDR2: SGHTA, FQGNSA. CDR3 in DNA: TGTGCCAGCAGCTCGGGGGATCCTTATCAGCCCCAGCATTTT. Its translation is CASSSGDPYQPQHF.

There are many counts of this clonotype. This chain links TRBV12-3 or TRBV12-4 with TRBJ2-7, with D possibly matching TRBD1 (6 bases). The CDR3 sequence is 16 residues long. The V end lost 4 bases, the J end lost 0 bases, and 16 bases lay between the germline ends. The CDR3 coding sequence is TGTGCCAGCAGTTCTCCCCCAGGGGAAAGCTCCTACGAGCAGTACTTC. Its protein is CASSSPPGESSYEQYF.

CDR3 loop: CATSDLERGNTGELFF. The CDR3 DNA is TGTGCCACCAGTGATTTAGAAAGGGGGAACACCGGGGAGCTGTTTTTT. This chain links TRBV24-1 with TRBJ2-2, with D tentatively TRBD1 (5 bases). The CDR3 runs to 16 residues. Trimming pared 1 base from V and 1 base from J, leaving 9 bases between. Germline V gives CDR1 KGHDR, CDR2 SFDVKD.